Listed here is a single T cell receptor beta chain. Its antigen has not been determined. One base away there is no much larger clone; base qualities are not given. The donors belonged to the validation cohort of over a hundred subjects, which was separate from the roughly 670-subject first cohort. This sample is part of a study of cytomegalovirus exposure and HLA in healthy donors (TCRdb year 2017). Study-wide context: According to a later analysis, one platform produced both the 120 validation repertoires and the 550 to 800 repertoires of the first cohort. The study aimed to test whether cataloging public T cell receptors could reveal signatures of past pathogen exposure. Along with the approximately 650-subject first cohort, a separate validation cohort of roughly 110 different subjects was used. To predict cytomegalovirus infection status, the study brought together high-throughput TCR immunosequencing, statistical association of individual TCRs with disease status, and machine learning. Study-wide conclusions, independent of this receptor: The classifier was reported to diagnose cytomegalovirus status with high specificity and sensitivity in both the original cohort and the validation cohort. In the study, 164 TCR beta chains were listed as associated with cytomegalovirus. It was suggested by the authors that the approach could potentially be generalized to other disease states and immunological phenotypes. A later analysis lacked HLA typing for the validation cohort, so it scored co-occurrence in that cohort across all 130 or so repertoires. Most TCR sequences were observed very rarely across donors, whereas some public TCRs were present in many individuals. In vitro tests confirmed that a few of the cytomegalovirus-associated TCR beta chains recognize cytomegalovirus antigens. Of the cluster scores, roughly 95% were above 0 in a later analysis, which found that TCRs clustered in the first cohort also tended to co-occur in the 110 or so validation repertoires.

The V and J ends are trimmed by 3 bases and 1 base, leaving 10 bases between them. The germline V gene (reference sequence) yields MNHEY for CDR1 and SMNVEV for CDR2. Spanning cysteine to phenylalanine, the CDR3 consists of 15 amino acids. The CDR3 DNA has 45 bases and is translated from base 1. Library prep was done by the immunoSEQ multiplex PCR assay. The authors' analysis ran thus. To diagnose cytomegalovirus status from the catalog of TCR beta chain sequences, a statistical classification framework was built. The source is immuneACCESS, and TCRdb retained only in-frame sequences with V and J called. Part of the clones is not carried over; for the studies checked, unresolved V genes explain less than half of this, and the remainder is unexplained. V and J calls plus clone size are reproduced from that table; the DNA served to infer D and trimming. Present in this sample are 150,000 to 200,000 clones, 85% of which were seen just once. The ten most abundant clones make up more than 15% of the sample.

Specimen: PBMCs. The rearranged chain carries TRBV27 and TRBJ2-1, and perhaps TRBD1 as D gene, on 5 matching bases. This TCR came from a man younger than 35 in good health and CMV-seropositive. The nucleotide sequence is given as TGTGCCAGCAGTTTGGCGCAGGGATCCTACAATGAGCAGTTCTTC. This sequence encodes CASSLAQGSYNEQFF.